The clone carrying this T cell receptor beta chain was observed a few times. TCRdb re-called the 5' RACE reads with MiXCR, one entry per CDR3 protein. Counted here are hundreds of thousands of distinct CDR3 sequences, about a fifth occurring once; the ten biggest clones make up around 0.5%. The data were taken from a study of identical twins. The J segment lost 2 bases and the V segment lost 2 bases, leaving 5 bases of the junction unmatched. The germline CDR1 and CDR2 sequences are DFQATT and SNEGSKA (reference sequence). This CDR3 comprises 15 residues. This sample was also put to use in a study of yellow fever vaccine responses in identical twins.

Sequencing input: CD4+ T cells sorted from blood. The chain couples TRBV20-1 to TRBJ2-5; 10 bases line up with TRBD2. The sequence derives from a woman aged 18 to 35 in good health. CDR3 DNA sequence: TGCAGTGCTAGATTACTAGCGGGGCATCAAGAGACCCAGTACTTC. Amino acids: CSARLLAGHQETQYF.